This T cell receptor beta chain was profiled in a study of post-analysis software for immune sequencing data. Incorporated into the TCR beta cDNA libraries were unique molecular identifiers, which served to reduce PCR and sequencing biases. TCRdb independently ran MiXCR on the PCR reads; one entry per CDR3 protein. The sample includes about 770,000 distinct CDR3 sequences, just over 45% of them seen just once. Germline V gene lookup returns CDR1 SQVTM and CDR2 ANQGSEA. V dropped 4 bases and J dropped 7 bases, with 16 bases sitting between them. The length of the CDR3 is 13 residues. General study results and limits: Strong co-clustering by F measure was seen for same-batch samples. Roughly five TRBV segments were significantly more frequent in patients than in controls. TRBV5-6, TRBV5-1 and TRBV20-1 were among these segments.

Regarding this clonotype: Its antigen remains unidentified.

The sequencing sample was made of blood. This TCR was recovered from a girl between 5 and 17 years old with multiple sclerosis. The gene calls are TRBV29-1 and TRBJ1-1; D unclear. The CDR3: CSVAAGGRGEAFF. The CDR3 DNA sequence: TGCAGCGTTGCCGCCGGAGGGCGGGGTGAAGCTTTCTTT.